This TCR beta chain was obtained from a study of T cell responses to AZD1222 COVID-19 vaccine (dated by TCRdb to 2020 to 2022). Broadly, across the study: AZD1222 recipients given second doses at about 4 weeks or at about 12 weeks were pooled, since spike-specific TCR depth and breadth were not found to differ between the two schedules. A total of around 240 trial participants underwent TCR sequencing, of whom 200 to 220 received two doses of AZD1222 and about 26 received two doses of the MenACWY control vaccine. Trial participants were enrolled into age subgroups of 18-55, 56-69 and 70-plus years, which contained approximately 150, 30 and 60 TCR-sequenced participants, respectively. What the work shows at the level of the full study, not this receptor alone: Reportedly, almost half of the unique spike-specific TCRs recognized epitopes lying outside the regions that are mutated in the B.1.351 and B.1.1.7 variants. A significant rise in spike-specific TCR breadth and depth was observed after two AZD1222 doses relative to day 0 and relative to MenACWY recipients. Participants were mostly white British and included more females than males, and it was suggested by the authors that clonal diversity may have been underestimated. Only six AZD1222 recipients were SARS-CoV-2 seropositive at baseline, limiting conclusions about previously exposed vaccinees. Because no day 14 peak-response samples were available, the repertoires could be characterized only after the peak T cell response. In the small 56-69-year group, the increase in depth fell short of significance, most likely because of low power. CD4 TCRs associated with the vaccine covered the entire spike protein, and the dominant responses were in regions 160-218 and 743-854.

The time point label corresponds to: baseline before first vaccination. Vaccinee samples were obtained from the UK trials COV001 and COV002, which included a single-blind randomized controlled phase 2/3 trial of AZD1222 (ChAdOx1 nCoV-19) in healthy adults. For TCRbeta chain sequencing, PBMC samples from trial participants were taken at day 0 and at day 28 after the second dose. Ends trimmed: V by 6 bases, J by 7 bases; bases unmatched to a gene: 9. Inclusive of the bounding cysteine and phenylalanine, the CDR3 is 14 residues long. Only CDR3 DNA is held: 42 bases, read in frame from base 1. In the germline V gene (reference sequence), CDR1 corresponds to LNHDA and CDR2 to SQIVND. The CDR3 regions of human TCRbeta chains were subjected to immunosequencing. Concerning the study's data processing: TCRs in the repertoires were compared against a reference library of SARS-CoV-2-specific TCRs that had been generated with the MIRA antigen-specificity platform. Breadth meant the fraction of unique TCRs that were SARS-CoV-2-associated, whereas depth meant the fraction of total T cells that were SARS-CoV-2-associated. Using the MIRA data, every spike-specific TCR was mapped to the spike region that the TCR reacted to and assigned to either a CD4 or a CD8 class. Log10-transformed breadth and depth values were compared by one-way ANOVA with Sidak's multiple comparisons tests. Imported from immuneACCESS, the table was reduced by TCRdb to in-frame sequences with V and J called. These copies leave out some clones; in studies compared against another copy, an unresolved V gene accounts for under half, and the cause of the remainder is not known. Clonal size and the V and J genes are those of that table, whereas D and trimming came from the DNA. This sample is represented by over 75,000 clones; roughly nine tenths of them were singletons. The ten largest clonotypes hold 30% to 40% of the sample.

In the case of this clone: Its antigen remains unidentified. Base qualities are not at hand, and no much larger clone is one base apart.

This receptor was taken from an adult in good health. The sequence is built from TRBV19 and TRBJ2-1, with 7 central nucleotides matching TRBD1. Sequencing used peripheral blood, obtained on day 0 of AZD1222 vaccination. The CDR3 region reads CASSPTGTANEQFF. The sequenced DNA: TGTGCCAGTAGCCCCACCGGGACAGCTAATGAGCAGTTCTTC.